This TCR beta chain emerged from a study of T cell repertoires in cytomegalovirus infection. Study details: The authors relied on CMV epitopes, both recently identified HLA-C-restricted and well-studied HLA-B-restricted. Both CMV infection and a matching HLA type were indicated by public TCR beta signatures.

With respect to this clonotype: What it binds is unknown.

Study-wide findings and caveats: Summed frequency of shared TCR beta families picked out CMV carriers who also had the relevant HLA. Across the ex vivo response, the dominant clonotypes were HLA-C-restricted CMV-specific TCR beta clonotypes.

One entry per CDR3 protein, called by TCRdb with MiXCR from the reads. The profile shows more than 65,000 distinct CDR3 sequences, about 44% of them singletons. The CDR3 runs 16 residues. Germline V CDR1 and CDR2: SGHVS, FNYEAQ. V lost 1 base and J lost 2; bases outside the gene matches: 0. This chain connects TRBV7-6 to TRBJ2-2; TRBD1 aligns across 11 bases. This sequence was found in a human donor in good health (CMV status not recorded). Some clones in this sample may be carry-over from other donors' samples. Material: CD8+ T cells from cultured PBMCs, obtained from culture after CMV antigen stimulation. The CDR3 DNA follows: TGTGCCAGCAGCTTAGGGACAGGGGGCAACACCGGGGAGCTGTTTTTT. The encoded protein is CASSLGTGGNTGELFF.